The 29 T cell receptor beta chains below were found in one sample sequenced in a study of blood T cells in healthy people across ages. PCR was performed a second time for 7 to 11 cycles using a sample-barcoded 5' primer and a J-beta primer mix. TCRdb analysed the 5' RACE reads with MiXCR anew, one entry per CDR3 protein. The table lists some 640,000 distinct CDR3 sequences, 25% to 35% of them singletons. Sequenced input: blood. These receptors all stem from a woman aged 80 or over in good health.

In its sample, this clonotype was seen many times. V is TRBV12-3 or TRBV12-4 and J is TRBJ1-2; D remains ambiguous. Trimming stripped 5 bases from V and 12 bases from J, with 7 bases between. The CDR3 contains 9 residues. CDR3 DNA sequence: TGTGCCAGCAGTCTCGCCCACACCTTC. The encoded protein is CASSLAHTF.

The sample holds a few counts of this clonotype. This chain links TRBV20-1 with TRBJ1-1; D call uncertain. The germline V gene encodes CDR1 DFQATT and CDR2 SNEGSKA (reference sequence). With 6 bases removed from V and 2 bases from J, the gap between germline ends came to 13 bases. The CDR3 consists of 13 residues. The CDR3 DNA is TGCAGTGCCCTCTCGGGGTACAACACTGAAGCTTTCTTT. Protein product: CSALSGYNTEAFF.

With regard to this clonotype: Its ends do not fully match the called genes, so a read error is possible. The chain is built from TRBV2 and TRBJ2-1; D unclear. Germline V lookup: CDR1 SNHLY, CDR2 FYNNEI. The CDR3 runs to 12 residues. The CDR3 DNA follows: TGTGCCAACAGTGGCCAGAAAGAGACCCAGTTCTTC. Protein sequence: CANSGQKETQFF.

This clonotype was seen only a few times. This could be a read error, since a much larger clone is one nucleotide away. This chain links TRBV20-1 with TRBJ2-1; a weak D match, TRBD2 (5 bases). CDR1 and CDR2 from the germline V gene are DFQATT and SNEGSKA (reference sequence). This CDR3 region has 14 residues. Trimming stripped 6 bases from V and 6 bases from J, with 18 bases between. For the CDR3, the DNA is TGCAGTGCGGGGAGAGGCGGACGCCGCAATGAGCAGTTCTTC. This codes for CSAGRGGRRNEQFF.

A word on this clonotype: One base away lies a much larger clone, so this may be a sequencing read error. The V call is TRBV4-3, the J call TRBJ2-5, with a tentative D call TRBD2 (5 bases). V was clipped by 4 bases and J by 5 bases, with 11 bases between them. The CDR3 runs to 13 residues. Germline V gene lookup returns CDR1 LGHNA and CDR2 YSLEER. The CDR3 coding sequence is TGCGCCAGCAGCCTGTGGACTGAGGAGACCCAGTACTTC. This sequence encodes CASSLWTEETQYF.

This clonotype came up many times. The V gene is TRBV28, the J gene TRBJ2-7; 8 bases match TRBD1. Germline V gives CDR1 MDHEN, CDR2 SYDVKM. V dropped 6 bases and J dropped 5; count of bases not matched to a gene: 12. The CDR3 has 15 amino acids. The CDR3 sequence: CASSHGQGKSDEQYF. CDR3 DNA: TGTGCCAGCAGCCATGGACAGGGTAAAAGCGACGAGCAGTACTTC.

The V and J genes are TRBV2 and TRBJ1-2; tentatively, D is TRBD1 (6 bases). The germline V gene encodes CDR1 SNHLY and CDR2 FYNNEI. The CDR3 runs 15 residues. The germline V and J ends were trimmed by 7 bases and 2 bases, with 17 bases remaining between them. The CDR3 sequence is CASINEGVGNYGYTF. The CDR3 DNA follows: TGTGCCAGCATTAATGAGGGGGTGGGGAACTATGGCTACACCTTC. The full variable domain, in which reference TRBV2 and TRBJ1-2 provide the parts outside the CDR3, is EPEVTQTPSHQVTQMGQEVILRCVPISNHLYFYWYRQILGQKVEFLVSFYNNEISEKSEIFDDQFSVERPDGSNFTLKIRSTKLEDSAMYFCASINEGVGNYGYTFGSGTRLTVV.

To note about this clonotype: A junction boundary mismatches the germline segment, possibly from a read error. CDR3 sequence: CSAREVTAPYEQYF. CDR3 DNA: TGCAGTGCTAGAGAGGTGACTGCCCCCTATGAGCAGTACTTC. The chain joins TRBV20-1 to TRBJ2-7; D unclear. This CDR3 spans 14 amino acids. CDR1 is DFQATT, CDR2 SNEGSKA, per germline (reference sequence).

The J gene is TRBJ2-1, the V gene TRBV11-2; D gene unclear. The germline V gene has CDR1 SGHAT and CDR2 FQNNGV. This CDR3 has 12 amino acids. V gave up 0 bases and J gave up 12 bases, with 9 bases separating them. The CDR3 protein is CASSLDSWRQFF. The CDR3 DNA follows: TGTGCCAGCAGCTTAGACAGTTGGAGGCAGTTCTTC. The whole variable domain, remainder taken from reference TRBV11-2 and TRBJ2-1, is EAGVAQSPRYKIIEKRQSVAFWCNPISGHATLYWYQQILGQGPKLLIQFQNNGVVDDSQLPKDRFSAERLKGVDSTLKIQPAKLEDSAVYLCASSLDSWRQFFGPGTRLTVL.

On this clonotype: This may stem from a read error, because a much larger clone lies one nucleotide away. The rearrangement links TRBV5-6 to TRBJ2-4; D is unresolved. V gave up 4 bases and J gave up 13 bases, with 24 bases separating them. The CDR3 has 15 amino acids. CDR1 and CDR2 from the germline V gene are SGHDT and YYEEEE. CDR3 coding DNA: TGTGCCAGCAGCCCAAGCGCTTTGAACTGCAATGAGCAGTACTTC. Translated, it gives CASSPSALNCNEQYF.

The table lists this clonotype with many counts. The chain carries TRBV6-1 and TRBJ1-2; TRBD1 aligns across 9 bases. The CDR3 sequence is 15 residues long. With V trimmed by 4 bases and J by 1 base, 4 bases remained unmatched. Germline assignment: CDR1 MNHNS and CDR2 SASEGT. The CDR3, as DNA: TGTGCCAGCAGTGGGGGACAGGGCCTTAACTATGGCTACACCTTC. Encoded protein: CASSGGQGLNYGYTF.

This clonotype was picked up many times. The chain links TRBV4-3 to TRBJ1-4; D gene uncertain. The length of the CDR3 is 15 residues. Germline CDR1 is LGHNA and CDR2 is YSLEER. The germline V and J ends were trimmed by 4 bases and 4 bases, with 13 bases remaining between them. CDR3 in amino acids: CASSPAAGNNEKLFF. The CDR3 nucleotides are TGCGCCAGCAGCCCCGCGGCAGGCAATAATGAAAAACTGTTTTTT.

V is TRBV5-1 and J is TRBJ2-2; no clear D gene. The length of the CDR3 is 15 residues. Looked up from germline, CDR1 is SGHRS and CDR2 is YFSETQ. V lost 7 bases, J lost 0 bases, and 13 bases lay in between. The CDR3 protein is CASCYGSANTGELFF. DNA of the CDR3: TGCGCCAGCTGCTACGGCAGCGCGAACACCGGGGAGCTGTTTTTT. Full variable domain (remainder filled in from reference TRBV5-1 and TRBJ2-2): KAGVTQTPRYLIKTRGQQVTLSCSPISGHRSVSWYQQTPGQGLQFLFEYFSETQRNKGNFPGRFSGRQFSNSRSEMNVSTLELGDSALYLCASCYGSANTGELFFGEGSRLTVL.

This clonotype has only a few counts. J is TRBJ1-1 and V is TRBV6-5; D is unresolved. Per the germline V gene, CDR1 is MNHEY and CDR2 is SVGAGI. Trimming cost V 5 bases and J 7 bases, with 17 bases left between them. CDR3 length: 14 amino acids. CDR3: CASSVPGRGLEAFF. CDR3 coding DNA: TGTGCCAGCAGTGTGCCTGGCAGAGGTCTTGAAGCTTTCTTT.

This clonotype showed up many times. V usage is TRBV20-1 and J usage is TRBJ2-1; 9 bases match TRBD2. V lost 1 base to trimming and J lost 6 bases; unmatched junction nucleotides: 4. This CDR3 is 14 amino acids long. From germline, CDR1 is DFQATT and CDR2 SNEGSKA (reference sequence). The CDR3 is CSARVAGGGNEQFF. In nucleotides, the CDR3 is TGCAGTGCTAGAGTTGCGGGGGGGGGCAATGAGCAGTTCTTC.

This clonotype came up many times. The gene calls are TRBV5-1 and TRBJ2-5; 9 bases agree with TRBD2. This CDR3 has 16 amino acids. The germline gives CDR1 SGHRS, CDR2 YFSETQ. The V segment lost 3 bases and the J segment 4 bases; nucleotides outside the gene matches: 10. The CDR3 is CASSSLGSGGTETQYF. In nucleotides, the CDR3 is TGCGCCAGCAGCTCCTTGGGTAGCGGGGGAACAGAGACCCAGTACTTC. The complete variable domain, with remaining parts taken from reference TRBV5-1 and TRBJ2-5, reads KAGVTQTPRYLIKTRGQQVTLSCSPISGHRSVSWYQQTPGQGLQFLFEYFSETQRNKGNFPGRFSGRQFSNSRSEMNVSTLELGDSALYLCASSSLGSGGTETQYFGPGTRLLVL.

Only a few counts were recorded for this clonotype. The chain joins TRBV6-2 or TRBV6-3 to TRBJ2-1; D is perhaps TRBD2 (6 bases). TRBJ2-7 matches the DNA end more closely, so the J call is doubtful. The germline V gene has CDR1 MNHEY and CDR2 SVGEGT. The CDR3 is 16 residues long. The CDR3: CASSYHAGFAYNEQYF. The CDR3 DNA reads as TGTGCCAGCAGTTACCACGCGGGGTTCGCCTACAATGAGCAGTACTTC.

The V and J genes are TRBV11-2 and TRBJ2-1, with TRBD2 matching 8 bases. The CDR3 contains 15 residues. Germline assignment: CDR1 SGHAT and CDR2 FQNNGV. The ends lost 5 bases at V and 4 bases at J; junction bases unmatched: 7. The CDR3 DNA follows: TGTGCCAGCAGCCCCGTAGCGGGATTGTACAATGAGCAGTTCTTC. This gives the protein CASSPVAGLYNEQFF.

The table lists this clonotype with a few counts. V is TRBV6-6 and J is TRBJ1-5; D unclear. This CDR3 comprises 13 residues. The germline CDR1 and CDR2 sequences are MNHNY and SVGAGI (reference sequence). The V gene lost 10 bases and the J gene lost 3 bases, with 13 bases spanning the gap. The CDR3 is CATRGGYNQPQHF. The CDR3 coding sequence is TGTGCCACGCGGGGAGGGTACAATCAGCCCCAGCATTTT.

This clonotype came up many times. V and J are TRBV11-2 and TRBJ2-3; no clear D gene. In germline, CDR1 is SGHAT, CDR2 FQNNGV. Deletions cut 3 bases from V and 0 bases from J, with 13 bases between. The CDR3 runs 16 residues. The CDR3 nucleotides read TGTGCCAGCAGCTTTGTTGCGGCCAGTAGCACAGATACGCAGTATTTT. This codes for CASSFVAASSTDTQYF.

CDR3 nucleotides: TGTGCCAGCAGCCTGGGAGGGGGCGCGGGTGTCGGGGAGCTGTTTTTT. This sequence encodes CASSLGGGAGVGELFF. The chain couples TRBV3-1 to TRBJ2-2; D tentatively fits TRBD1 or TRBD2 (7 bases each). The CDR3 consists of 16 residues. V lost 4 bases and J 7 bases, leaving 19 bases between the germline ends. Germline CDR1 and CDR2: LGHDT and YNNKEL (reference sequence).

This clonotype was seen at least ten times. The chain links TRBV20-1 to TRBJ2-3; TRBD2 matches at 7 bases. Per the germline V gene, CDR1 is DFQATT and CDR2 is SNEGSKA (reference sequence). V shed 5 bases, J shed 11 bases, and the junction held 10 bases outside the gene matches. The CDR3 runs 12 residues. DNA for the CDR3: TGCAGTGCTCCTGCGACGGGGGGTGGGCAGTATTTT. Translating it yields CSAPATGGGQYF.

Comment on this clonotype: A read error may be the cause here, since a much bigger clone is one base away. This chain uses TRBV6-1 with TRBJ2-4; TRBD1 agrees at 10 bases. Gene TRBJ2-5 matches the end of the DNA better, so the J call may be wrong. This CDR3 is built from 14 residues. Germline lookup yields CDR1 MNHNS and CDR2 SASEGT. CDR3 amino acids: CTSSERDRGETQYF. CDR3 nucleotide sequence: TGTACCAGCAGTGAAAGGGACAGGGGAGAGACCCAGTACTTC.

CDR3: CAWSVPGANYGYTF. The CDR3 nucleotides read TGTGCCTGGAGTGTACCCGGGGCTAACTATGGCTACACCTTC. The chain links TRBV30 to TRBJ1-2, with unresolved D. Germline CDR1 GTSNPN, CDR2 SVGIG (reference sequence). This CDR3 contains 14 residues. V was clipped by 0 bases and J by 0 bases, with 8 bases between them. Combining the CDR3 with reference TRBV30 and TRBJ1-2 gives the whole variable domain SQTIHQWPATLVQPVGSPLSLECTVEGTSNPNLYWYRQAAGRGLQLLFYSVGIGQISSEVPQNLSASRPQDRQFILSSKKLLLSDSGFYLCAWSVPGANYGYTFGSGTRLTVV.

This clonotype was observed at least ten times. CDR3 sequence reads: CASSQYPSRYNEQFF. As DNA, the CDR3 is TGTGCCAGCAGCCAATACCCTAGCAGATACAATGAGCAGTTCTTC. The chain couples TRBV3-1 to TRBJ2-1; D is possibly TRBD2 (5 bases). CDR1 is LGHDT and CDR2 is YNNKEL in the germline V gene (reference sequence). The V end lost 2 bases, the J end lost 4 bases, and 12 bases lay between the germline ends. The CDR3 totals 15 residues.

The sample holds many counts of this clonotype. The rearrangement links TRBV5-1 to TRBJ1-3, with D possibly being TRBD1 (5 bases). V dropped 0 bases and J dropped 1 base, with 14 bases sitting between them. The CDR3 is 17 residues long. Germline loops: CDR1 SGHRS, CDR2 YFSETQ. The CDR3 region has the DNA TGCGCCAGCAGCTTGGGACGGAGCAGGGCATCTGGAAACACCATATATTTT. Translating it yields CASSLGRSRASGNTIYF.

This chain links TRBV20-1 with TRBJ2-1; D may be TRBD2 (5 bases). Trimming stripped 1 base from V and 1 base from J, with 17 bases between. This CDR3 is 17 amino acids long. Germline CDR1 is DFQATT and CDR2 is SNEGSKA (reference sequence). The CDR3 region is CSARAPLLGKSYNEQFF. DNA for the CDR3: TGCAGTGCTAGAGCGCCTTTACTAGGAAAGTCCTACAATGAGCAGTTCTTC.

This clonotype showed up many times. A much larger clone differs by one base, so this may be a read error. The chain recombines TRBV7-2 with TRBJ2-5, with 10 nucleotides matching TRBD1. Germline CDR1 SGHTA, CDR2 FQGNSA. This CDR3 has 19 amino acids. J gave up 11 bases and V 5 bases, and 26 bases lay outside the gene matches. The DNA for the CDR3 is TGTGCCAGCAGCACCCCGGGACAGGGGCTGGGGGGGTCCTCCCATGAGCAGTACTTC. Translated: CASSTPGQGLGGSSHEQYF.

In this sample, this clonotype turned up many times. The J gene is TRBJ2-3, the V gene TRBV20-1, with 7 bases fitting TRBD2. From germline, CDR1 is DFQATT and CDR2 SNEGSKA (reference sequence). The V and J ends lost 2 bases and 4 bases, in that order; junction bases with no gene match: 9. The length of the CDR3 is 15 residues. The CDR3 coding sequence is TGCAGTGCTAGATCCCTCGGGGGGAATTCAGATACGCAGTATTTT. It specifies CSARSLGGNSDTQYF.